These 14 T cell receptor beta chains were sequenced from one sample in a study of control samples from healthy donors and cancer patients. TCRdb keeps only in-frame clones here, not all; method: immunoSEQ multiplex PCR. The repertoire includes about 220,000 clones, about 94% of them detected once, and approximately 1.5% sits in the top ten. Sequenced input: blood. The receptors originated from a man aged 50 to 60 in good health.

The genes are TRBV6-5 and TRBJ2-7, with D perhaps matching TRBD1 or TRBD2 (5 bases each). This CDR3 region has 15 residues. With 4 bases removed from V and 2 bases from J, the gap between germline ends came to 15 bases. The germline CDR1 and CDR2 sequences are MNHEY and SVGAGI. Here the CDR3 DNA reads TGTGCCAGCAGTTCTTCAGGGAGTCCGGCCTACGAGCAGTACTTC. This codes for CASSSSGSPAYEQYF.

The CDR3 coding sequence is TGTGCCAGTAGTATACCCCCGACAAGGCGCCGGGATGAGCAGTTCTTC. Protein: CASSIPPTRRRDEQFF. The V and J genes are TRBV19 and TRBJ2-1; D not resolved. Per the germline V gene, CDR1 is LNHDA and CDR2 is SQIVND (reference sequence). This CDR3 is built from 16 residues. Trimming removed 2 bases from V and 8 bases from J, with 19 bases in between.

Turning to this clone: The germline gene is not matched at one end of the junction; a read error may be the cause. Distinct nucleotide sequences in the sample also encode this CDR3. The gene calls are TRBV12-3 or TRBV12-4 and TRBJ2-1; D not certain. The CDR3 loop spans 12 amino acids. CDR3 loop: CASSLTGNEQFF. DNA for the CDR3: TGCGCCAGCAGTTTAACTGGGAATGAGCAGTTCTTC.

The rearrangement joins TRBV7-2 to TRBJ1-5; D perhaps matches TRBD1 (5 bases). Trimming removed 3 bases at V and 3 bases at J, with 15 bases between. This CDR3 spans 16 amino acids. Germline CDR1 SGHTA, CDR2 FQGNSA. DNA of the CDR3: TGTGCCAGCAGCTTCGCTCCAGGGAGCTACAATCAGCCCCAGCATTTT. Translation gives CASSFAPGSYNQPQHF.

The chain has TRBV3-1 (or the pseudogene TRBV3-2) and TRBJ1-1; D not resolved. The CDR3 consists of 14 residues. Germline CDR1 is LGHDT and CDR2 is YNNKEL (reference sequence). V lost 3 bases and J 1 base, leaving 9 bases between the germline ends. CDR3 region: CASSQGPTNTEAFF. CDR3 in DNA: TGTGCCAGCAGCCAGGGTCCGACGAACACTGAAGCTTTCTTT.

CDR3 sequence: CASSQDLQGYQPQHF. CDR3 nucleotides: TGCGCCAGCAGCCAAGATCTCCAGGGGTATCAGCCCCAGCATTTT. The rearrangement joins TRBV4-3 to TRBJ1-5, with a possible D match to TRBD1 (6 bases). CDR1 and CDR2 from the germline V gene are LGHNA and YSLEER. There are 15 residues in the CDR3. V gave up 0 bases and J gave up 5 bases, with 11 bases separating them.

CDR3 sequence reads: CASSIGLAVYNEQFF. CDR3 in DNA: TGTGCCAGTAGTATCGGACTAGCGGTCTACAATGAGCAGTTCTTC. This chain uses TRBV19 with TRBJ2-1; TRBD2 matches at 10 bases. The CDR3 totals 15 residues. Germline CDR1 reads LNHDA; CDR2 reads SQIVND (reference sequence). V lost 3 bases and J lost 3; bases outside the gene matches: 2.

V gene TRBV18 combines with J gene TRBJ1-3; 10 positions agree with TRBD1. The germline gives CDR1 KGHSH, CDR2 LQKENI. Trimming at V came to 3 bases and at J to 0 bases, leaving 5 bases not matched to a gene. The CDR3 loop spans 17 amino acids. CDR3 region: CASSPTRTGGSGNTIYF. CDR3 DNA sequence: TGTGCCAGCTCACCGACTCGGACAGGGGGCTCTGGAAACACCATATATTTT.

Points on this clone: The same CDR3 also results from other DNA sequences found in this sample. This sequence joins TRBV5-1 and TRBJ2-5; D could derive from TRBD1 or TRBD2 (5 bases each). The CDR3 extends over 13 amino acids. Trimming removed 0 bases at V and 5 bases at J, with 8 bases between. The V gene's germline CDR1 is SGHRS and CDR2 YFSETQ. The CDR3 region has the DNA TGCGCCAGCAGCTTGGGAGGGACGGAGACCCAGTACTTC. Its translation is CASSLGGTETQYF. The whole variable domain, remainder taken from reference TRBV5-1 and TRBJ2-5, is KAGVTQTPRYLIKTRGQQVTLSCSPISGHRSVSWYQQTPGQGLQFLFEYFSETQRNKGNFPGRFSGRQFSNSRSEMNVSTLELGDSALYLCASSLGGTETQYFGPGTRLLVL.

This clone was seen many times. V usage is TRBV6-1 and J usage is TRBJ1-5; D unclear. The CDR3 contains 13 residues. CDR1 MNHNS and CDR2 SASEGT come from the germline V gene. V was shortened by 2 bases and J by 4 bases, with 6 bases between the two germline ends. CDR3 nucleotides: TGTGCCAGCAGTGAAAAGGCGAATCAGCCCCAGCATTTT. Encoded protein: CASSEKANQPQHF.

The V gene is TRBV19, the J gene TRBJ1-1; no clear D. Trimming took 4 bases from V and 1 from J, leaving 7 bases between them. CDR1 and CDR2 from the germline V gene are LNHDA and SQIVND (reference sequence). This CDR3 comprises 13 residues. CDR3 sequence reads: CASSTGWNTEAFF. In nucleotides, the CDR3 is TGTGCCAGTAGTACAGGCTGGAACACTGAAGCTTTCTTT.

The V gene is TRBV10-3, the J gene TRBJ2-5, with TRBD2 identical over 11 bases. The CDR3 has 15 amino acids. Germline-derived CDR1 and CDR2 are ENHRY and SYGVKD. Trimming at V came to 4 bases and at J to 1 base, leaving 2 bases not matched to a gene. CDR3 sequence: CAISVTSGVQETQYF. The CDR3 coding sequence is TGTGCCATCAGTGTGACTAGCGGGGTCCAAGAGACCCAGTACTTC.

This chain connects TRBV11-2 to TRBJ1-6; TRBD1 agrees at 7 bases. Germline values: CDR1 SGHAT, CDR2 FQNNGV. This CDR3 is built from 16 residues. V gave up 3 bases and J gave up 4 bases; unmatched junction bases: 6. The DNA of the CDR3 is TGTGCCAGCAGCTTGGGAGGGGGCGCTTATAATTCACCCCTCCACTTT. This codes for CASSLGGGAYNSPLHF.

This clone was detected once. The chain couples TRBV6-5 to TRBJ1-2; D call uncertain. CDR1 is MNHEY and CDR2 is SVGAGI in the germline V gene. This CDR3 contains 12 residues. Deletions cut 10 bases from V and 2 bases from J, with 11 bases between. The CDR3 reads CATARGNYGYTF. The CDR3, as DNA: TGTGCCACCGCCCGCGGGAACTATGGCTACACCTTC.